This T cell receptor beta chain was retrieved from a study of CD8 T cells in Susac syndrome. TCR beta sequencing covered blood CD8+ and CD4+ T cells. The multiple sclerosis control group comprised treatment-naive patients with stable or active relapsing-remitting disease. V was clipped by 2 bases and J by 6 bases; unmatched bases: 7. Germline values: CDR1 MDHEN, CDR2 SYDVKM. The CDR3 covers 15 residues. Random hexamers primed reverse transcription of about 0.45 to 1 ug RNA. The authors amplified TCR beta CDR3 across 54 Vbeta and 13 Jbeta using immunoSEQ multiplex PCR. MiXCR, run by TCRdb on the immunoSEQ multiplex PCR reads, gives a single entry per CDR3 protein. The sample has about 300,000 distinct CDR3 sequences; approximately 85% are singletons.

The sequence was collected from a human donor with multiple sclerosis. The chain carries TRBV28 and TRBJ1-5; 7 bases match TRBD1. The sample taken for sequencing was CD8+ T cells from PBMCs. This CDR3 is CASSLTGASSQPQHF. DNA of the CDR3: TGTGCCAGCAGTTTAACAGGGGCGTCTAGTCAGCCCCAGCATTTT. The full variable domain, with the rest looked up from reference TRBV28 and TRBJ1-5, is DVKVTQSSRYLVKRTGEKVFLECVQDMDHENMFWYRQDPGLGLRLIYFSYDVKMKEKGDIPEGYSVSREKKERFSLILESASTNQTSMYLCASSLTGASSQPQHFGDGTRLSIL.